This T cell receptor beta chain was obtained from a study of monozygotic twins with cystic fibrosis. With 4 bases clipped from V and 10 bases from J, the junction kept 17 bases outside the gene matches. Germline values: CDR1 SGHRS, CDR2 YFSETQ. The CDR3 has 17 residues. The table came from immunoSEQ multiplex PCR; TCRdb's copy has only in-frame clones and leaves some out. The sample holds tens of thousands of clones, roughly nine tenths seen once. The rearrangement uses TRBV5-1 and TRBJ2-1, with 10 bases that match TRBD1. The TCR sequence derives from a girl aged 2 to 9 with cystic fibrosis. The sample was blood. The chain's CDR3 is CASSPAPPGQGLREQFF. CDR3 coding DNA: TGCGCCAGCAGCCCGGCGCCTCCGGGACAGGGGCTGCGCGAGCAGTTCTTC.